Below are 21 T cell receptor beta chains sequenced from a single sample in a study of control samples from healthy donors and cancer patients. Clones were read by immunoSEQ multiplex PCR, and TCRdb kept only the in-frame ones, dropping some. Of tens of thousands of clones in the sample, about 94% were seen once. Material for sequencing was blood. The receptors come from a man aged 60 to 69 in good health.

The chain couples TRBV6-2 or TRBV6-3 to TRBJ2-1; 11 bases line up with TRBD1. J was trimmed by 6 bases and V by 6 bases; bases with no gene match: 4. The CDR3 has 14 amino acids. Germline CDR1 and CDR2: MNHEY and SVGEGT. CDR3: CASSSGQGGNEQFF. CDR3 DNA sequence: TGTGCCAGCAGCTCGGGACAGGGGGGCAATGAGCAGTTCTTC.

Here the CDR3 DNA reads TGTGCCAGCAGTGGGAACAATGAGCAGTTCTTC. Encoded protein: CASSGNNEQFF. This sequence joins TRBV2 and TRBJ2-1; D call uncertain. V lost 4 bases, J lost 5 bases, and 3 bases lay in between. The germline V gene encodes CDR1 SNHLY and CDR2 FYNNEI. This CDR3 region has 11 residues.

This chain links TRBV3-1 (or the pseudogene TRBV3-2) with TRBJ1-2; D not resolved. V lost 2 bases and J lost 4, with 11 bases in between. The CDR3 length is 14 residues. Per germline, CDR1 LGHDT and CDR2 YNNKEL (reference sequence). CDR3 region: CASSQFSGSYGYTF. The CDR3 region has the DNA TGTGCCAGCAGCCAATTTTCGGGTTCCTATGGCTACACCTTC.

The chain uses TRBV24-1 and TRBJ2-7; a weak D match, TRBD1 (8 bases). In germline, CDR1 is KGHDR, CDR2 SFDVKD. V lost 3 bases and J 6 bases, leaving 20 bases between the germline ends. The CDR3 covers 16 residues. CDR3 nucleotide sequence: TGTGCCACCAGTGATCCAAGGGGGGGACAGGCGGTCGAGCAGTACTTC. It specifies CATSDPRGGQAVEQYF.

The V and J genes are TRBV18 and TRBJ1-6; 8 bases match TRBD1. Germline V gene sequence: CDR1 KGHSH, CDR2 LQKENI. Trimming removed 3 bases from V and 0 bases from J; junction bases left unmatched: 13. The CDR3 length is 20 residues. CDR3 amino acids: CASSPAPTGASSSYNSPLHF. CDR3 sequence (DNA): TGTGCCAGCTCACCCGCCCCGACAGGGGCCTCGAGCTCCTATAATTCACCCCTCCACTTT.

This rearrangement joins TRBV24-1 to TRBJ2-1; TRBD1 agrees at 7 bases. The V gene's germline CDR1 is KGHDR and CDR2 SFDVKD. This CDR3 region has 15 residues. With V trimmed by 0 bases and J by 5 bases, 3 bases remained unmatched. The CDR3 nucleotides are TGTGCCACCAGTGATTTGGAGACAGGGAACAATGAGCAGTTCTTC. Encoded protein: CATSDLETGNNEQFF.

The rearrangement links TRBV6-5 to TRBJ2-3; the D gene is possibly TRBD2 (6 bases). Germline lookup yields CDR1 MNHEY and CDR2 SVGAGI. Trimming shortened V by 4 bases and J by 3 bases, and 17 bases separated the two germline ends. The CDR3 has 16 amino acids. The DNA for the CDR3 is TGTGCCAGCAGTTCCTTAGCGGCCGGGGGAACAGATACGCAGTATTTT. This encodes CASSSLAAGGTDTQYF.

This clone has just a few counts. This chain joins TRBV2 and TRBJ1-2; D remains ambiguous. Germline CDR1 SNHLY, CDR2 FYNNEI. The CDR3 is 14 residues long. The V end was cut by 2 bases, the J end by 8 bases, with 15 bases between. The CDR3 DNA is TGTGCCAGCAGTGAATATTCGCAGACGAAGGGCTACACCTTC. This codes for CASSEYSQTKGYTF. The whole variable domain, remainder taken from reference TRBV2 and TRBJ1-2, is EPEVTQTPSHQVTQMGQEVILRCVPISNHLYFYWYRQILGQKVEFLVSFYNNEISEKSEIFDDQFSVERPDGSNFTLKIRSTKLEDSAMYFCASSEYSQTKGYTFGSGTRLTVV.

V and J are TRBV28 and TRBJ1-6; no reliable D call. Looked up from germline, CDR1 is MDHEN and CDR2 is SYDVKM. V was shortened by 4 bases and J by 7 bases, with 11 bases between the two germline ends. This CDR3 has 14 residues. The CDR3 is CASSSESRNSPLHF. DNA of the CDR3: TGTGCCAGCAGTTCGGAGAGTAGAAATTCACCCCTCCACTTT.

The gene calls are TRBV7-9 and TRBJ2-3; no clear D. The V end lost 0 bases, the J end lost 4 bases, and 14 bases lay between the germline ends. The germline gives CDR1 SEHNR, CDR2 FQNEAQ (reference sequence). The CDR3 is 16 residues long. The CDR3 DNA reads TGTGCCAGCAGCTTAGCGATGAGAGAAGAGGCAGATACGCAGTATTTT. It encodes CASSLAMREEADTQYF.

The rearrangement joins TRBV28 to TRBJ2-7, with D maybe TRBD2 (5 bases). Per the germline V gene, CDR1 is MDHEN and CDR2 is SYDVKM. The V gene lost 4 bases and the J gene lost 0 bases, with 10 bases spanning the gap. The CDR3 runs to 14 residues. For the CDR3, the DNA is TGTGCCAGCAGTTCCGGACTTAGCTCCTACGAGCAGTACTTC. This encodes CASSSGLSSYEQYF.

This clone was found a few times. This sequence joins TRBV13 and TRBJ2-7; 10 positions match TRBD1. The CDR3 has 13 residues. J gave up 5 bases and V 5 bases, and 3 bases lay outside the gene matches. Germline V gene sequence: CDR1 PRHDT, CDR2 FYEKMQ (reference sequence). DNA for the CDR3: TGTGCCAGCAGCACGGGACAGGGGAACGAGCAGTACTTC. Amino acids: CASSTGQGNEQYF.

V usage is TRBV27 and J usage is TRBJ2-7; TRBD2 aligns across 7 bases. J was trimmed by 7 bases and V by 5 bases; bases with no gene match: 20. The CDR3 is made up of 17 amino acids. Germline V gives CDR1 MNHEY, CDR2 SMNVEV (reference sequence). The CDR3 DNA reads TGTGCCAGCAGTACTTGGTGGGAGGGCCCTGGGTCAGGTGAGCAGTACTTC. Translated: CASSTWWEGPGSGEQYF.

Here the CDR3 reads CASSEDGTEDEQYF. Written as DNA, the CDR3 is TGTGCCAGCAGTGAGGACGGGACGGAGGACGAGCAGTACTTC. The V call is TRBV28, the J call TRBJ2-7; D tentatively reads TRBD1 or TRBD2 (5 bases each). There are 14 residues in the CDR3. CDR1 is MDHEN and CDR2 is SYDVKM in the germline V gene. Trimming cost V 5 bases and J 5 bases, with 16 bases left between them.

The CDR3 loop is CASSLVEETQYF. DNA of the CDR3: TGTGCCAGCAGCTTAGTAGAAGAGACCCAGTACTTC. The V and J genes are TRBV11-3 and TRBJ2-5, with D hard to call. Trimming shortened V by 1 base and J by 3 bases, and 3 bases separated the two germline ends. The germline gives CDR1 SGHNT, CDR2 YENEEA. The CDR3 length is 12 residues.

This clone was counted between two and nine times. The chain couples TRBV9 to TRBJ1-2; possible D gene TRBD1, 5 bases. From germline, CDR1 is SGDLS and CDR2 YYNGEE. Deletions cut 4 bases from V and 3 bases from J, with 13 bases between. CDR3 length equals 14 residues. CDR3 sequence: CASSPDGTDYGYTF. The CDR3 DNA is TGTGCCAGCAGCCCCGACGGGACGGACTATGGCTACACCTTC.

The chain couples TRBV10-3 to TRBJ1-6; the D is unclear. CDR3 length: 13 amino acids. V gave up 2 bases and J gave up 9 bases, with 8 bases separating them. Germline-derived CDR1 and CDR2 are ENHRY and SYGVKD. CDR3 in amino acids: CAISETDGSPLHF. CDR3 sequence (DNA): TGTGCCATCAGTGAGACAGATGGTTCACCCCTCCACTTT.

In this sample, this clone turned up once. The DNA for the CDR3 is TGTGCCAGCAGCCAACCCGGGCCCTACAACACCGGGGAGCTGTTTTTT. This codes for CASSQPGPYNTGELFF. V gene TRBV3-1 (or the pseudogene TRBV3-2) combines with J gene TRBJ2-2, with D hard to call. Deletions cut 2 bases from V and 2 bases from J, with 12 bases between. CDR1 LGHDT and CDR2 YNNKEL come from the germline V gene (reference sequence). This CDR3 region has 16 residues.

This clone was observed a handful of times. CDR3 in DNA: TGTGCCAGCAGTTTATCGGGACTAGCGGGCCCCTCCTACAATGAGCAGTTCTTC. Translating it yields CASSLSGLAGPSYNEQFF. V is TRBV27 and J is TRBJ2-1, with TRBD2 matching over 12 bases. V lost 0 bases and J lost 0; bases outside the gene matches: 3. The CDR3 runs to 18 residues. CDR1 MNHEY and CDR2 SMNVEV come from the germline V gene (reference sequence).

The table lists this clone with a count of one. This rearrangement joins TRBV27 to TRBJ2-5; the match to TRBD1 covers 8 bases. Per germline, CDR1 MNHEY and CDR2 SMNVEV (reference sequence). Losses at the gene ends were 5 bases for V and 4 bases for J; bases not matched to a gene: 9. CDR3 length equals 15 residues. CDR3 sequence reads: CASSLGQGWGETQYF. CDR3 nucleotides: TGTGCCAGCAGTCTTGGACAGGGTTGGGGAGAGACCCAGTACTTC.

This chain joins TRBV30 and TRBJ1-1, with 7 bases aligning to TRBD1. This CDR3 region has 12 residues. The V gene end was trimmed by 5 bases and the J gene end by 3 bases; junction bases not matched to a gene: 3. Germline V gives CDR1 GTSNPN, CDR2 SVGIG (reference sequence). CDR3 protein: CAWLQGDTEAFF. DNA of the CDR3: TGTGCCTGGCTCCAGGGGGACACTGAAGCTTTCTTT.